The entry below describes one TCR beta chain. Germline V gene data show CDR1 as SGHRS and CDR2 as YFSETQ. CDR3 size: 14 residues. The J segment lost 6 bases and the V segment lost 4 bases, leaving 6 bases of the junction unmatched. The data stem from a study of blood T cell repertoires in COVID-19. Study as a whole: Some COVID-19 samples were acute and others convalescent; all came from the United States, Italy and Spain. From T cells, B-cell-depleted T cells, or PBMCs came the material, which was cDNA or gDNA.

Authors' analysis steps: Amplification from reference gene primers served as the basis for estimated nucleated cell counts. Profiling relied on immunoSEQ multiplex PCR, and the TCRdb table lists in-frame clones only, not all of them. V and J calls and clone size are as listed in that table; D and trimming were resolved from the DNA. The sample carries 77,000 or so clones, 70% to 90% recorded once. This chain uses TRBV5-1 with TRBJ2-7; 11 bases fit TRBD1. Sequencing used peripheral blood. The TCR comes from a man aged 45-60 years with active COVID-19. The CDR3 DNA is TGCGCCAGCAGCCACGGGACAGGGGGTACCGAGCAGTACTTC. Protein: CASSHGTGGTEQYF.